A few counts support the clone carrying this T cell receptor beta chain. What it binds is unknown. The junction shows a germline mismatch at one end, possibly a read error. The sample originates from a study of T cell repertoires in cytomegalovirus infection. Notes on the study in general: Carriers of CMV plus the relevant HLA were identified by cumulative public TCR beta family frequency. The ex vivo response showed dominance by HLA-C-restricted CMV-specific TCR beta clonotypes.

This CDR3 is built from 12 residues. The V gene's germline CDR1 is ENHRY and CDR2 SYGVKD. TCRdb itself ran the reads through MiXCR, one entry per CDR3 protein. The sample contains roughly 600,000 distinct CDR3 sequences, 20% to 30% of which appear only once. The chain is built from TRBV10-3 and TRBJ1-1; D unresolved. This clonotype originated in a human donor in good health (CMV status not recorded). Some clones in this sample may be carry-over from other donors' samples. What was sequenced was CD8+ T cells from PBMCs. CDR3 in amino acids: CAISDLDYDWGF. The CDR3 DNA is TGTGCCATCAGTGACCTAGACTACGACTGGGGCTTT.